Below, 30 T cell receptor beta chains from the same sample are listed, as sequenced in a study of CD8+CD57+ T cells in acquired aplastic anemia. The TCR beta profiling, which covered VDJ combination and CDR3 sequence, was carried out using genomic DNA as the template. TCRdb reprocessed the reads via MiXCR and lists one record per CDR3 protein. The table shows roughly 500,000 distinct CDR3 sequences, with approximately 32% occurring only once. The authors sequenced patients whose flow cytometry had shown CD8+CD57+ cell expansion. The specimen sequenced was sorted CD4+, CD8+, or CD8+CD57+ T cells (not recorded which) from PBMCs. Receptors originate from a human donor with aplastic anemia.

The sample holds a few counts of this clonotype. This chain links TRBV4-3 with TRBJ1-6; a weak D match, TRBD1 (6 bases). Trimming left V 3 bases short and J 8 bases short, with 14 bases between. Germline CDR1 and CDR2: LGHNA and YSLEER. The CDR3 runs 15 residues. As DNA, the CDR3 is TGCGCCAGCAGCCAGGAGGACAGAAGAGATTCACCCCTCCACTTT. Its translation is CASSQEDRRDSPLHF.

This sequence joins TRBV20-1 and TRBJ2-6; tentative D call: TRBD1 (6 bases). Trimming pared 3 bases from V and 0 bases from J, leaving 9 bases between. The CDR3 is made up of 15 amino acids. CDR1 is DFQATT and CDR2 is SNEGSKA in the germline V gene (reference sequence). The CDR3 protein is CSARGHLSGANVLTF. CDR3 sequence (DNA): TGCAGTGCTAGGGGACACCTCTCTGGGGCCAACGTCCTGACTTTC.

This clonotype was seen at least ten times. V and J are TRBV10-3 and TRBJ2-4, with 7 bases aligning to TRBD2. V was pared by 4 bases and J by 0 bases, with 3 bases of the junction left unmatched. The germline gives CDR1 ENHRY, CDR2 SYGVKD. The CDR3 totals 15 residues. CDR3 region: CAISGSGVAKNIQYF. The CDR3 nucleotides read TGTGCCATCAGTGGAAGCGGGGTAGCCAAAAACATTCAGTACTTC.

This clonotype was seen more than once but under ten times. This may be a read error: a much more frequent sequence differs by one nucleotide. V and J are TRBV7-3 and TRBJ1-1, with D unclear. Germline V lookup: CDR1 SGHTA, CDR2 FQGTGA. The length of the CDR3 is 13 residues. Deletions cut 1 base from V and 0 bases from J, with 3 bases between. The CDR3 spells CASSLMMNTEAFF. Here the CDR3 DNA reads TGTGCCAGCAGCTTAATGATGAACACTGAAGCTTTCTTT.

V usage is TRBV5-1 and J usage is TRBJ1-4; 7 bases are a match to TRBD1. This CDR3 is 15 amino acids long. CDR1 and CDR2 from the germline V gene are SGHRS and YFSETQ. V lost 4 bases, J lost 0 bases, and 3 bases stayed unmatched. DNA for the CDR3: TGCGCCAGCAGCGGGGGACAGTCAACTAATGAAAAACTGTTTTTT. It yields the protein CASSGGQSTNEKLFF.

The chain joins TRBV10-2 to TRBJ2-5; perhaps TRBD2 as D (5 bases). Germline CDR1 and CDR2: WSHSY and SAAADI. Trimming took 3 bases from V and 2 from J, leaving 10 bases between them. CDR3 size: 14 residues. This CDR3 reads CASSDLAFQETQYF. For the CDR3, the DNA is TGCGCCAGCAGTGACTTAGCGTTTCAAGAGACCCAGTACTTC.

In this sample, this clonotype turned up many times. The gene calls are TRBV10-3 and TRBJ1-2; D is undetermined. V was shortened by 3 bases and J by 6 bases, with 11 bases between the two germline ends. This CDR3 has 13 residues. Germline-derived CDR1 and CDR2 are ENHRY and SYGVKD. CDR3 residues: CAISDQGRHGYTF. DNA for the CDR3: TGTGCCATCAGTGATCAAGGACGTCATGGCTACACCTTC.

At least ten counts were recorded for this clonotype. The CDR3: CSLRDLITKGYTF. The CDR3 coding sequence is TGCAGTCTCAGGGATTTGATTACGAAGGGCTACACCTTC. The V gene is TRBV20-1, the J gene TRBJ1-2; D possibly corresponds to TRBD1 (5 bases). Germline CDR1 reads DFQATT; CDR2 reads SNEGSKA (reference sequence). V shed 8 bases and J shed 8 bases, with 21 bases lying between them. The length of the CDR3 is 13 residues.

This clonotype has just a few counts. The V and J genes are TRBV19 and TRBJ2-6; possible D gene TRBD1, 6 bases. Between the trimmed V and J ends, which lost 4 bases and 3 bases, there was a span of 10 bases. This CDR3 has 15 residues. Germline assignment: CDR1 LNHDA and CDR2 SQIVND (reference sequence). Here the CDR3 DNA reads TGTGCCAGTAGTACCCAGGGGTTTGGGGCCAACGTCCTGACTTTC. It translates to CASSTQGFGANVLTF.

This clonotype appeared a few times. V is TRBV6-1 and J is TRBJ1-6; 7 bases map to TRBD1. After removal of 6 bases from V and 3 bases from J, the junction contained 8 bases not matched to a gene. Germline lookup yields CDR1 MNHNS and CDR2 SASEGT. The CDR3 contains 16 residues. The CDR3 here is CASSVFRDSYNSPLHF. DNA of the CDR3: TGTGCCAGCAGCGTTTTTCGGGACAGCTATAATTCACCCCTCCACTTT.

This clonotype was counted between two and nine times. The chain is built from TRBV2 and TRBJ2-5; TRBD2 aligns across 12 bases. The CDR3 has 17 amino acids. Per germline, CDR1 SNHLY and CDR2 FYNNEI. Unmatched junction bases numbered 17, after V lost 10 bases and J lost 5 bases. The CDR3 region has the DNA TGTGCCAACATCAAGTTGTCGACTAGCGGGGGATATGAGACCCAGTACTTC. Amino acids: CANIKLSTSGGYETQYF.

This clonotype was detected ten times or more. This chain connects TRBV7-9 to TRBJ1-2; D remains unclear. V gave up 2 bases and J gave up 5 bases, with 15 bases separating them. This CDR3 region has 15 residues. The germline V gene has CDR1 SEHNR and CDR2 FQNEAQ (reference sequence). The CDR3 is CASSLNGSAGYGYTF. CDR3 nucleotide sequence: TGTGCCAGCAGCTTAAACGGGTCCGCAGGATATGGCTACACCTTC.

This rearrangement joins TRBV20-1 to TRBJ2-7; 10 bases are shared with TRBD2. The CDR3 has 15 residues. V was pared by 0 bases and J by 2 bases, with 4 bases of the junction left unmatched. From germline, CDR1 is DFQATT and CDR2 SNEGSKA (reference sequence). Here the CDR3 reads CSARDLLAGAYEQYF. As DNA, the CDR3 is TGCAGTGCTAGAGATCTCCTAGCGGGGGCCTACGAGCAGTACTTC.

This clonotype was seen ten or more times. V and J are TRBV9 and TRBJ1-6, with D unclear. There are 14 residues in the CDR3. The V end lost 0 bases, the J end lost 6 bases, and 7 bases lay between the germline ends. Germline loops: CDR1 SGDLS, CDR2 YYNGEE. CDR3 sequence: CASSVEQTNSPLHF. The CDR3 DNA follows: TGTGCCAGCAGCGTAGAACAGACTAATTCACCCCTCCACTTT.

This clonotype was counted ten times or more. The chain carries TRBV20-1 and TRBJ2-5; D may be TRBD2 (7 bases). The CDR3 covers 15 residues. V lost 3 bases, J lost 2 bases, and 16 bases lay in between. Germline loops: CDR1 DFQATT, CDR2 SNEGSKA (reference sequence). CDR3 nucleotide sequence: TGCAGTGCTAGGGGGGCTAGCGGTAATCAAGAGACCCAGTACTTC. Protein sequence: CSARGASGNQETQYF.

This clonotype was observed at least ten times. This chain links TRBV2 with TRBJ1-3; D call uncertain. The CDR3 is made up of 16 amino acids. Germline V CDR1 and CDR2: SNHLY, FYNNEI. Trimming took off 2 bases at V and 2 bases at J, with 13 bases between the two ends. CDR3 protein: CASSEQAVEAGNTIYF. Here the CDR3 DNA reads TGTGCCAGCAGTGAACAGGCAGTAGAAGCTGGAAACACCATATATTTT.

In its sample, this clonotype was seen many times. The rearrangement uses TRBV6-5 and TRBJ1-5; D unresolved. From germline, CDR1 is MNHEY and CDR2 SVGAGI. CDR3 size: 14 residues. V lost 2 bases to trimming and J lost 3 bases, with 8 bases between them. As DNA, the CDR3 is TGTGCCAGCAGTTACCGCACTGACAATCAGCCCCAGCATTTT. The encoded protein is CASSYRTDNQPQHF.

The chain is built from TRBV9 and TRBJ1-3; D ambiguous. The germline gives CDR1 SGDLS, CDR2 YYNGEE. This CDR3 contains 15 residues. V shed 0 bases and J shed 2 bases, with 9 bases lying between them. DNA for the CDR3: TGTGCCAGCAGCGTAGGGGTAGGGCCTGGAAACACCATATATTTT. Amino acids: CASSVGVGPGNTIYF.

As concerns this clonotype: Compared with germline, one end of the junction differs, possibly owing to a read error. The gene calls are TRBV5-6 and TRBJ2-3; a weak D match, TRBD1 (6 bases). The CDR3 contains 14 residues. Germline loops: CDR1 SGHDT, CDR2 YYEEEE. The CDR3, as DNA: TGTACCAGCAGCCCGACAGGTGGCACAGATACGCAGTATTTT. Encoded protein: CTSSPTGGTDTQYF.

In its sample, this clonotype was seen many times. This chain connects TRBV19 to TRBJ2-7, with a tentative D call TRBD2 (6 bases). V lost 6 bases and J 1 base, leaving 16 bases between the germline ends. The CDR3 spans 15 residues. Germline CDR1 reads LNHDA; CDR2 reads SQIVND (reference sequence). The CDR3 DNA reads TGTGCCAGTAGCCATCAAATCGGGGGATCCTACGAGCAGTACTTC. Translated, it gives CASSHQIGGSYEQYF.

The table lists this clonotype with many counts. The chain links TRBV7-3 to TRBJ2-7; a weak D match, TRBD1 (6 bases). The CDR3 loop spans 13 amino acids. The V and J ends lost 3 bases and 2 bases respectively, with 8 bases between them. CDR1 is SGHTA, CDR2 FQGTGA, per germline. This CDR3 is CASSFQGPYEQYF. The CDR3 DNA sequence: TGTGCCAGCAGCTTTCAGGGGCCCTACGAGCAGTACTTC.

J is TRBJ2-7 and V is TRBV19; 9 bases map to TRBD1. Germline V gene data show CDR1 as LNHDA and CDR2 as SQIVND (reference sequence). The ends lost 3 bases at V and 3 bases at J; junction bases unmatched: 3. This CDR3 has 14 residues. The CDR3 sequence is CASSMDRGHYEQYF. In nucleotides, the CDR3 is TGTGCCAGTAGTATGGACAGGGGCCACTACGAGCAGTACTTC. Full variable domain (rest looked up from reference TRBV19 and TRBJ2-7): DGGITQSPKYLFRKEGQNVTLSCEQNLNHDAMYWYRQDPGQGLRLIYYSQIVNDFQKGDIAEGYSVSREKKESFPLTVTSAQKNPTAFYLCASSMDRGHYEQYFGPGTRLTVT.

In its sample, this clonotype was seen a few times. The V gene is TRBV11-1, the J gene TRBJ2-3; 11 nucleotides match TRBD2. The CDR3 extends over 19 amino acids. The V segment lost 2 bases and the J segment 2 bases; nucleotides outside the gene matches: 12. The germline gives CDR1 SGHAT, CDR2 FQDESV (reference sequence). CDR3 sequence reads: CASSLFGVASGGNTDTQYF. In nucleotides, the CDR3 is TGTGCCAGCAGCTTATTTGGGGTGGCTAGCGGGGGGAACACAGATACGCAGTATTTT.

In this sample, this clonotype turned up many times. The CDR3 loop is CSVGDAGNTIYF. CDR3 nucleotide sequence: TGCAGCGTTGGGGACGCAGGAAACACCATATATTTT. The chain is built from TRBV29-1 and TRBJ1-3, with a possible D match to TRBD1 (5 bases). The CDR3 consists of 12 residues. The V end lost 4 bases, the J end lost 4 bases, and 8 bases lay between the germline ends. CDR1 and CDR2 from the germline V gene are SQVTM and ANQGSEA.

The genes are TRBV2 and TRBJ1-2; D perhaps matches TRBD1 (5 bases). This CDR3 has 13 residues. The ends were cut back, 6 bases at V and 4 bases at J, with 12 bases in the middle. CDR1 and CDR2 from the germline V gene are SNHLY and FYNNEI. The CDR3 spells CASRAGPSYGYTF. The CDR3 DNA is TGTGCCAGCAGAGCGGGACCCTCCTATGGCTACACCTTC.

The V call is TRBV7-2, the J call TRBJ2-3; 8 positions match TRBD2. There are 14 residues in the CDR3. The ends lost 3 bases at V and 4 bases at J; junction bases unmatched: 3. In germline, CDR1 is SGHTA, CDR2 FQGNSA. DNA for the CDR3: TGTGCCAGCAGCTTCGGACTAGCCTCAGATACGCAGTATTTT. Translating gives CASSFGLASDTQYF. The full variable domain, rest sourced from reference TRBV7-2 and TRBJ2-3, is GAGVSQSPSNKVTEKGKDVELRCDPISGHTALYWYRQSLGQGLEFLIYFQGNSAPDKSGLPSDRFSAERTGGSVSTLTIQRTQQEDSAVYLCASSFGLASDTQYFGPGTRLTVL.

There are many counts of this clonotype. This chain joins TRBV19 and TRBJ1-5; D gene ambiguous. The CDR3 totals 15 residues. Germline CDR1 and CDR2: LNHDA and SQIVND (reference sequence). V was pared by 5 bases and J by 0 bases, with 11 bases between. The CDR3 is CASSLYKYSNQPQHF. CDR3 DNA sequence: TGTGCCAGTAGTCTGTATAAGTATAGCAATCAGCCCCAGCATTTT.

This clonotype was counted only a few times. The chain couples TRBV10-3 to TRBJ1-6, with D unresolved. CDR1 and CDR2 (germline): ENHRY, SYGVKD. V was cut by 2 bases and J by 6 bases, with 8 bases left in between. The CDR3 contains 14 residues. The CDR3 protein is CAISELQVNSPLHF. CDR3 sequence (DNA): TGTGCCATCAGTGAGCTGCAAGTTAATTCACCCCTCCACTTT.

This clonotype was picked up a small number of times. The chain uses TRBV6-4 and TRBJ1-1; D not resolved. The germline V gene encodes CDR1 MRHNA and CDR2 SNTAGT. The CDR3 extends over 13 amino acids. Trimming removed 4 bases at V and 2 bases at J, with 8 bases between. Written as DNA, the CDR3 is TGTGCCAGCAGTGCTACAAGAAACACTGAAGCTTTCTTT. This gives the protein CASSATRNTEAFF.

The chain couples TRBV7-9 to TRBJ2-2; D unresolved. The CDR3 is 12 residues long. Per the germline V gene, CDR1 is SEHNR and CDR2 is FQNEAQ (reference sequence). The V gene lost 5 bases and the J gene lost 7 bases, with 8 bases spanning the gap. This CDR3 reads CASSPGDGELFF. CDR3 nucleotides: TGTGCCAGCAGCCCCGGAGACGGGGAGCTGTTTTTT.